The 25 T cell receptor beta chains given below trace back to one sample, sequenced in a study of T cells in localized non-small cell lung cancer. TCRdb's copy holds only in-frame clones and misses some; the assay was immunoSEQ multiplex PCR. This sample has 1,500 to 2,000 clones; around 24% occur once, and the top ten carry roughly 29%. The starting material was normal lung tissue next to the tumor, obtained before any cancer treatment. All receptors derive from a male donor at least 60 years old with stage II squamous cell lung carcinoma.

By sample fraction, this clone is medium-sized. The J gene is TRBJ2-1, the V gene TRBV6-7; unclear D gene. TRBV6-7 is an ORF, with its function uncertain. The CDR3 loop spans 13 amino acids. The germline V and J ends were trimmed by 5 bases and 12 bases, with 17 bases remaining between them. CDR3 loop: CASSRFLGDRQFF. The DNA for the CDR3 is TGTGCCAGCAGTAGATTCCTAGGCGATCGGCAGTTCTTC.

This chain joins TRBV6-8 and TRBJ2-3, with 10 bases fitting TRBD2. This CDR3 has 16 residues. Germline CDR1 and CDR2: MNHGY and SAAAGT. The V gene end was trimmed by 10 bases and the J gene end by 6 bases; junction bases not matched to a gene: 16. For the CDR3, the DNA is TGTGCCATCACCAACCTGGCGGGACTAGCGTTTGATACGCAGTATTTT. Translating gives CAITNLAGLAFDTQYF.

This clone is a singleton in its sample. The chain uses TRBV19 and TRBJ2-5; D remains ambiguous. The germline V gene encodes CDR1 LNHDA and CDR2 SQIVND (reference sequence). The CDR3 contains 13 residues. V was clipped by 8 bases and J by 2 bases, with 12 bases between them. CDR3 amino acids: CASGEVLQETQYF. DNA for the CDR3: TGTGCCAGTGGAGAGGTATTACAAGAGACCCAGTACTTC.

The gene calls are TRBV10-2 and TRBJ1-4, with D hard to call. Germline V lookup: CDR1 WSHSY, CDR2 SAAADI. The CDR3 is 13 residues long. The V end lost 6 bases, the J end lost 7 bases, and 12 bases lay between the germline ends. In DNA, the CDR3 is TGCGCCAGCAGCCGAACCGGAGGTGAAAAACTGTTTTTT. Translating it yields CASSRTGGEKLFF.

In DNA form, the CDR3 reads TGTGCCTGCTCAGCCAAAAACATTCAGTACTTC. Translation gives CACSAKNIQYF. The rearrangement uses TRBV30 and TRBJ2-4; D gene unclear. There are 11 residues in the CDR3. V was pared by 6 bases and J by 0 bases, with 3 bases between. Germline lookup yields CDR1 GTSNPN and CDR2 SVGIG (reference sequence).

The sample holds a few counts of this clone. J is TRBJ1-5 and V is TRBV1. TRBV1 is a known pseudogene. The CDR3 length is 16 residues. The CDR3 DNA is TGCGCCAGCAGCCTAGAACCCGCCATTCTACGTCAGCCCCAGCATTTT. Translating gives CASSLEPAILRQPQHF.

The genes are TRBV9 and TRBJ2-1; 10 bases are shared with TRBD1. The CDR3 consists of 18 residues. V lost 2 bases and J lost 6; bases outside the gene matches: 14. Germline CDR1 SGDLS, CDR2 YYNGEE. CDR3 in DNA: TGTGCCAGCAGCGTCCGGGACAGGGGATTCGGGGACGGCAATGAGCAGTTCTTC. It specifies CASSVRDRGFGDGNEQFF.

V is TRBV29-1 and J is TRBJ1-1, with D possibly TRBD1 on 6 matching bases. V was shortened by 7 bases and J by 1 base, with 13 bases between the two germline ends. CDR3 length: 13 amino acids. Germline CDR1 SQVTM, CDR2 ANQGSEA. This CDR3 reads CSARDISNTEAFF. The DNA of the CDR3 is TGCAGCGCCCGGGACATTTCGAACACTGAAGCTTTCTTT. The full variable domain, its missing parts supplied by reference TRBV29-1 and TRBJ1-1, is SAVISQKPSRDICQRGTSLTIQCQVDSQVTMMFWYRQQPGQSLTLIATANQGSEATYESGFVIDKFPISRPNLTFSTLTVSNMSPEDSSIYLCSARDISNTEAFFGQGTRLTVV.

In this sample, this clone is medium-sized. The V call is TRBV6-8, the J call TRBJ2-5; D is unclear. CDR3 length equals 14 residues. Germline V gene data show CDR1 as MNHGY and CDR2 as SAAAGT. V gave up 2 bases and J gave up 4 bases, with 11 bases separating them. The CDR3, as DNA: TGTGCCAGCAGTTACGACTTTTTGGGAGAGACCCAGTACTTC. This sequence encodes CASSYDFLGETQYF.

This rearrangement joins TRBV2 to TRBJ1-1; the D gene is possibly TRBD1 (5 bases). This CDR3 is 13 amino acids long. The germline gives CDR1 SNHLY, CDR2 FYNNEI. V shed 4 bases and J shed 7 bases, with 13 bases lying between them. The CDR3 here is CASSGGEDGEAFF. In DNA, the CDR3 is TGTGCCAGCAGTGGGGGGGAGGATGGTGAAGCTTTCTTT. The whole variable domain, remainder taken from reference TRBV2 and TRBJ1-1, is EPEVTQTPSHQVTQMGQEVILRCVPISNHLYFYWYRQILGQKVEFLVSFYNNEISEKSEIFDDQFSVERPDGSNFTLKIRSTKLEDSAMYFCASSGGEDGEAFFGQGTRLTVV.

This clone has a handful of counts. The J gene is TRBJ2-7, the V gene TRBV19; 7 bases line up with TRBD2. The germline V gene has CDR1 LNHDA and CDR2 SQIVND (reference sequence). There are 13 residues in the CDR3. V was pared by 3 bases and J by 3 bases, with 2 bases of the junction left unmatched. CDR3 sequence (DNA): TGTGCCAGTAGTATCGCGGGGGACTACGAGCAGTACTTC. Amino acid sequence: CASSIAGDYEQYF.

By frequency in the sample, this clone is medium-sized. This chain joins TRBV11-3 and TRBJ1-4, with no clear D. Germline CDR1 SGHNT, CDR2 YENEEA. Between the trimmed V and J ends, which lost 2 bases and 0 bases, there was a span of 4 bases. The CDR3 length is 14 residues. The CDR3 spells CASSLSATNEKLFF. DNA of the CDR3: TGTGCCAGCAGCTTAAGTGCAACTAATGAAAAACTGTTTTTT.

This clone has just a few counts. As DNA, the CDR3 is TGTGCCAGCAGCCCATCTTCTCCGGGACCCTTGGGCACTGAAGCTTTCTTT. This gives the protein CASSPSSPGPLGTEAFF. This chain uses TRBV11-3 with TRBJ1-1, with D possibly matching TRBD1 (5 bases). The CDR3 contains 17 residues. Trimming left V 5 bases short and J 4 bases short, with 23 bases between. CDR1 and CDR2 (germline): SGHNT, YENEEA.

V gene TRBV5-1 combines with J gene TRBJ2-1; possibly TRBD1 for D (5 bases). This CDR3 has 15 residues. Germline-derived CDR1 and CDR2 are SGHRS and YFSETQ. The ends were cut back, 0 bases at V and 8 bases at J, with 15 bases in the middle. The CDR3 region is CASSLVFLTGHEQFF. In DNA form, the CDR3 reads TGCGCCAGCAGCTTGGTATTCCTAACAGGCCATGAGCAGTTCTTC.

V gene TRBV11-3 combines with J gene TRBJ2-1; D unresolved. The CDR3 extends over 14 amino acids. Germline assignment: CDR1 SGHNT and CDR2 YENEEA. V lost 1 base, J lost 6 bases, and 10 bases lay in between. The CDR3 DNA is TGTGCCAGCAGCTTAGGGCCTTTGGGCAATGAGCAGTTCTTC. Its translation: CASSLGPLGNEQFF. Together with reference TRBV11-3 and TRBJ2-1, the CDR3 gives the full variable domain: EAGVVQSPRYKIIEKKQPVAFWCNPISGHNTLYWYLQNLGQGPELLIRYENEEAVDDSQLPKDRFSAERLKGVDSTLKIQPAELGDSAVYLCASSLGPLGNEQFFGPGTRLTVL.

This clone was seen only a few times. The CDR3 DNA reads as TGTGCCAGCAGCCAAGTTGGACAGTTTTGGCAACTCTCTGGAAACACCATATATTTT. The encoded protein is CASSQVGQFWQLSGNTIYF. The genes are TRBV14 and TRBJ1-3, with D perhaps TRBD1 (6 bases). This CDR3 is 19 amino acids long. Per the germline V gene, CDR1 is SGHDN and CDR2 is FVKESK. V lost 1 base to trimming and J lost 0 bases, with 19 bases between them.

This clone was seen a single time. The CDR3 region has the DNA TGTGCCAGCAACCAAGCGGACACCGTCTCTGGAAACACCATATATTTT. The encoded protein is CASNQADTVSGNTIYF. The chain carries TRBV11-3 and TRBJ1-3; weak D call: TRBD1 (5 bases). CDR3 size: 16 residues. Germline loops: CDR1 SGHNT, CDR2 YENEEA. The V and J ends lost 7 bases and 0 bases respectively, with 16 bases between them.

The sample holds a few counts of this clone. This rearrangement joins TRBV28 to TRBJ2-5; D gene unclear. Trimming removed 4 bases at V and 3 bases at J, with 6 bases between. Germline CDR1 is MDHEN and CDR2 is SYDVKM. This CDR3 region has 12 residues. CDR3: CASSYPKETQYF. The CDR3 nucleotides read TGTGCCAGCAGTTACCCGAAAGAGACCCAGTACTTC.

The rearrangement joins TRBV23-1 to TRBJ1-3, with 9 bases matching TRBD1. TRBV23-1 is an ORF; its function is uncertain. V was pared by 4 bases and J by 3 bases, with 7 bases of the junction left unmatched. The CDR3 contains 16 residues. CDR3 sequence reads: CASSRTQGALGNTIYF. Written as DNA, the CDR3 is TGCGCCAGCAGTCGCACACAGGGGGCGCTTGGAAACACCATATATTTT.

By share, this clone counts as large. The chain couples TRBV19 to TRBJ2-5; 11 bases match TRBD2. The V gene end was trimmed by 1 base and the J gene end by 2 bases; junction bases not matched to a gene: 3. Germline-derived CDR1 and CDR2 are LNHDA and SQIVND (reference sequence). This CDR3 region has 16 residues. CDR3 region: CASSIGTSGGQETQYF. The CDR3 DNA follows: TGTGCCAGTAGTATAGGTACTAGCGGGGGTCAAGAGACCCAGTACTTC. Full variable domain (remainder filled in from reference TRBV19 and TRBJ2-5): DGGITQSPKYLFRKEGQNVTLSCEQNLNHDAMYWYRQDPGQGLRLIYYSQIVNDFQKGDIAEGYSVSREKKESFPLTVTSAQKNPTAFYLCASSIGTSGGQETQYFGPGTRLLVL.

The gene calls are TRBV29-1 and TRBJ2-7, with 11 bases fitting TRBD1. The CDR3 has 12 amino acids. J was trimmed by 6 bases and V by 6 bases; bases with no gene match: 4. Germline V gene sequence: CDR1 SQVTM, CDR2 ANQGSEA. CDR3 nucleotide sequence: TGCAGCGTGGACAGGGGGCGCGCCGAGCAGTACTTC. Amino acid sequence: CSVDRGRAEQYF.

This clone was seen a handful of times. The chain joins TRBV7-4 to TRBJ2-1, with 16 bases fitting TRBD2. The CDR3 is made up of 21 amino acids. In germline, CDR1 is SGHVT, CDR2 SQSDAQ. Germline trimming cut 3 bases from V and 3 bases from J; bases unmatched to any gene: 14. The CDR3 DNA follows: TGTGCCAGCAGCTTGAGGGAAGTGGGGACTAGCGGGAGGGAGGGCTACAATGAGCAGTTCTTC. This codes for CASSLREVGTSGREGYNEQFF.

The chain carries TRBV19 and TRBJ2-7; no definite D call. V dropped 6 bases and J dropped 3 bases, with 9 bases sitting between them. This CDR3 is 12 amino acids long. Germline loops: CDR1 LNHDA, CDR2 SQIVND (reference sequence). The CDR3 DNA reads as TGTGCCAGTAGCAATCCTTACTACGAGCAGTACTTC. This codes for CASSNPYYEQYF.

By share, this clone ranks as medium-sized. The chain recombines TRBV6-8 with TRBJ1-2, with 8 bases that match TRBD1. This CDR3 comprises 13 residues. The trim removed 6 bases at V and 6 bases at J, leaving 6 bases unmatched. Germline lookup yields CDR1 MNHGY and CDR2 SAAAGT. In DNA form, the CDR3 reads TGTGCCAGCAGCGCACAGGGGGGGGATGGCTACACCTTC. Residues: CASSAQGGDGYTF.

This clone was seen more than once but under ten times. The chain uses TRBV29-1 and TRBJ1-1; no clear D. Trimming took 6 bases from V and 2 from J, leaving 10 bases between them. Germline V gene sequence: CDR1 SQVTM, CDR2 ANQGSEA. CDR3 size: 12 residues. The CDR3 nucleotides are TGCAGCGTCCGTTGGAGCAACACTGAAGCTTTCTTT. Its translation is CSVRWSNTEAFF.